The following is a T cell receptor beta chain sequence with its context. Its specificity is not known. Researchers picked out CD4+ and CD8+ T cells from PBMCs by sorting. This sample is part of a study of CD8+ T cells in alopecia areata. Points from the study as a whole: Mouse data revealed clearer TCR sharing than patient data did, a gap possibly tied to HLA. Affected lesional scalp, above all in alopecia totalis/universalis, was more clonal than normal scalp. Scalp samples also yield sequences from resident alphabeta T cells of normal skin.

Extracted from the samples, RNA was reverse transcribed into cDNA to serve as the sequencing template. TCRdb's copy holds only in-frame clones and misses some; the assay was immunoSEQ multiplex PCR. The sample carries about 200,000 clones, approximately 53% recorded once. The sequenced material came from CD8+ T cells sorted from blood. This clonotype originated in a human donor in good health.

Here the CDR3 DNA reads TGTGCCAGCAGCTATCGACAGGATACGCAGTATTTT. Translation gives CASSYRQDTQYF. The chain joins TRBV27 to TRBJ2-3, with D perhaps TRBD1 (5 bases). Trimming took 6 bases from V and 6 from J, leaving 10 bases between them. Germline assignment: CDR1 MNHEY and CDR2 SMNVEV (reference sequence). This CDR3 region has 12 residues.